This note documents a single T cell receptor beta chain sequence. Within the sample, other DNA sequences also encode this same CDR3. This sample was taken from a study of blood T cell repertoires in COVID-19. About the research overall: Collection of acute and convalescent COVID-19 samples took place in the United States, Italy and Spain. The analysed material was cDNA or gDNA that came from T cells, B-cell-depleted T cells, or PBMCs.

Original processing notes: Counts of nucleated cells, estimated from reference gene primer amplification, were obtained. Sequencing used immunoSEQ multiplex PCR; TCRdb keeps in-frame clones, though not all of them. V, J and clone size are those of that table, while D and trimming were read from the DNA. The sample holds about 130,000 clones, roughly four fifths seen once. Germline V gene data show CDR1 as SEHNR and CDR2 as FQNEAQ (reference sequence). The V and J ends lost 3 bases and 0 bases respectively, with 8 bases between them. This CDR3 spans 14 amino acids. This sequence originates from a woman in her sixties with acute or convalescent COVID-19. The sample consisted of peripheral blood. This rearrangement joins TRBV7-9 to TRBJ1-1; a weak D match, TRBD1 (5 bases). CDR3 amino acids: CASSLQGMNTEAFF. In DNA form, the CDR3 reads TGTGCCAGCAGCTTGCAGGGAATGAACACTGAAGCTTTCTTT.